This TCR beta chain was sequenced in a study of blood T cell repertoires in COVID-19. In the study overall: T cells, B-cell-depleted T cells, or PBMCs provided the cDNA or gDNA that served as material.

The CDR3 spans 15 residues. Germline CDR1 and CDR2: SGHNT and YENEEA. Trimming removed 3 bases from V and 1 base from J; junction bases left unmatched: 2. TCRdb's table, derived via immunoSEQ multiplex PCR, lists solely in-frame clones and lacks some. The data show about 80,000 clones, roughly four fifths seen once. The source material was peripheral blood. This TCR came from a human donor in a cohort sampled during active COVID-19. The chain uses TRBV11-3 and TRBJ2-2; 7 positions match TRBD2. This chain's CDR3 is CASSFGTKNTGELFF. The CDR3 DNA is TGTGCCAGCAGCTTCGGGACTAAGAACACCGGGGAGCTGTTTTTT.